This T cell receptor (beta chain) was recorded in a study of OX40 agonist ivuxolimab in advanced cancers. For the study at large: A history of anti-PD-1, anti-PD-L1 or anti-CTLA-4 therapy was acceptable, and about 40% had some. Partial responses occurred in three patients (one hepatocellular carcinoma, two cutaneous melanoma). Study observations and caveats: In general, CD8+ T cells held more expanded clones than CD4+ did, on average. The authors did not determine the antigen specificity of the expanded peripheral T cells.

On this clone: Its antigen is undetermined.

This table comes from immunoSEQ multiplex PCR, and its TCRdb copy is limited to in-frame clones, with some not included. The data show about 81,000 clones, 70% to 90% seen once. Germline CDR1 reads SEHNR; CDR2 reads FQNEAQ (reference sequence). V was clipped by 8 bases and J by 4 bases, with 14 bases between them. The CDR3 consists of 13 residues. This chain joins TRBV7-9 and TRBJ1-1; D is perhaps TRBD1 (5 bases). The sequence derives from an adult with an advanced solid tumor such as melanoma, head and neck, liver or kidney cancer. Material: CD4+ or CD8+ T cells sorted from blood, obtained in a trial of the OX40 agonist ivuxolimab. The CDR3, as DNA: TGTGCCAGCGGTGAGGCAGGGATCACTGAAGCTTTCTTT. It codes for CASGEAGITEAFF. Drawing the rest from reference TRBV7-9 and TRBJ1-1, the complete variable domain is DTGVSQNPRHKITKRGQNVTFRCDPISEHNRLYWYRQTLGQGPEFLTYFQNEAQLEKSRLLSDRFSAERPKGSFSTLEIQRTEQGDSAMYLCASGEAGITEAFFGQGTRLTVV.